The 5 T cell receptor beta chains presented below share a single source sample, sequenced in a study of CD8 T cells in ankylosing spondylitis. TCRdb itself ran the 5' RACE reads through MiXCR, one entry per CDR3 protein. The sample carries about 260,000 distinct CDR3 sequences, 20% recorded once. Specimen: blood, either unsorted or a sorted T cell fraction (not recorded which). The receptor source for this set is a male donor with ankylosing spondylitis or in good health (not recorded which).

V and J are TRBV15 and TRBJ2-5, with 9 bases lining up with TRBD2. V lost 0 bases, J lost 2 bases, and 4 bases stayed unmatched. This CDR3 spans 16 amino acids. Germline V gene lookup returns CDR1 LNHNV and CDR2 YYDKDF (reference sequence). The chain's CDR3 is CATSRDRLAGQETQYF. The DNA for the CDR3 is TGTGCCACCAGCAGAGATCGGCTAGCGGGACAAGAGACCCAGTACTTC.

A few counts support this clonotype. The chain's CDR3 is CASSPIVAGELFF. The CDR3 nucleotides read TGTGCCAGCAGCCCAATCGTTGCCGGGGAGCTGTTTTTT. The chain carries TRBV9 and TRBJ2-2; D gene uncertain. Germline CDR1 reads SGDLS; CDR2 reads YYNGEE. The length of the CDR3 is 13 residues. V was clipped by 4 bases and J by 6 bases, with 10 bases between them. The full variable domain, with the rest looked up from reference TRBV9 and TRBJ2-2, is DSGVTQTPKHLITATGQRVTLRCSPRSGDLSVYWYQQSLDQGLQFLIQYYNGEERAKGNILERFSAQQFPDLHSELNLSSLELGDSALYFCASSPIVAGELFFGEGSRLTVL.

There are a few counts of this clonotype. J is TRBJ2-2 and V is TRBV29-1, with 7 bases lining up with TRBD2. Germline CDR1 and CDR2: SQVTM and ANQGSEA. After removal of 3 bases from V and 1 base from J, the junction contained 5 bases not matched to a gene. CDR3 length equals 15 residues. In DNA, the CDR3 is TGCAGCGTTGATGACCCTAGCGGGAACACCGGGGAGCTGTTTTTT. It yields the protein CSVDDPSGNTGELFF.

This clonotype was seen a single time. As DNA, the CDR3 is TGCAGTGCTCGGTCGAACACCGGGGAGCTGTTTTTT. Translated: CSARSNTGELFF. The chain joins TRBV20-1 to TRBJ2-2; D is unresolved. Germline-derived CDR1 and CDR2 are DFQATT and SNEGSKA (reference sequence). The CDR3 contains 12 residues. Between the trimmed V and J ends, which lost 5 bases and 0 bases, there was a span of 4 bases.

This chain connects TRBV25-1 to TRBJ1-4, with TRBD1 matching over 10 bases. The CDR3 is 15 residues long. CDR1 MGHDK and CDR2 SYGVNS come from the germline V gene. J gave up 4 bases and V 3 bases, and 2 bases lay outside the gene matches. The CDR3 loop reads CASSEDRGINEKLFF. CDR3 in DNA: TGTGCCAGCAGTGAGGACAGGGGGATTAATGAAAAACTGTTTTTT. Full variable domain (missing parts from reference TRBV25-1 and TRBJ1-4): EADIYQTPRYLVIGTGKKITLECSQTMGHDKMYWYQQDPGMELHLIHYSYGVNSTEKGDLSSESTVSRIRTEHFPLTLESARPSHTSQYLCASSEDRGINEKLFFGSGTQLSVL.